Listed here are 7 T cell receptor beta chains from one sample, sequenced in a study of blood T cell repertoires in COVID-19. Generated by immunoSEQ multiplex PCR, the TCRdb table keeps only in-frame clones and is missing some. The sample has approximately 110,000 clones; roughly 88% are singletons. Sequencing was done on a sample of peripheral blood. The receptors shown here come from a woman older than 75 with active or convalescent COVID-19.

The gene calls are TRBV10-3 and TRBJ2-1; the match to TRBD1 covers 8 bases. Germline CDR1 is ENHRY and CDR2 is SYGVKD. This CDR3 comprises 17 residues. V lost 4 bases, J lost 6 bases, and 14 bases stayed unmatched. CDR3 amino acids: CAISGKQGEVIVNEQFF. The DNA of the CDR3 is TGTGCCATCAGTGGTAAACAGGGGGAAGTTATAGTCAATGAGCAGTTCTTC.

The gene calls are TRBV5-6 and TRBJ2-1, with 10 positions matching TRBD2. This CDR3 contains 15 residues. The V and J ends lost 0 bases and 4 bases, in that order; junction bases with no gene match: 1. Germline V gene data show CDR1 as SGHDT and CDR2 as YYEEEE. In DNA, the CDR3 is TGTGCCAGCAGCTTGGCACTAGCGGGGTACAATGAGCAGTTCTTC. Translated, it gives CASSLALAGYNEQFF.

This chain connects TRBV27 to TRBJ1-1, with TRBD1 matching over 7 bases. CDR1 is MNHEY and CDR2 is SMNVEV in the germline V gene (reference sequence). This CDR3 has 15 residues. J gave up 1 base and V 2 bases, and 4 bases lay outside the gene matches. For the CDR3, the DNA is TGTGCCAGCAGTTTAAGAAGGACAGGGAACACTGAAGCTTTCTTT. As protein: CASSLRRTGNTEAFF.

This clone has a handful of counts. V is TRBV6-2 or TRBV6-3 and J is TRBJ1-5; D not resolved. V shed 5 bases and J shed 2 bases, with 10 bases lying between them. CDR3 length: 14 amino acids. Germline CDR1 MNHEY, CDR2 SVGEGT. In DNA form, the CDR3 reads TGTGCCAGCAGTCACCGCCAGGGCAATCAGCCCCAGCATTTT. It is translated as CASSHRQGNQPQHF.

The chain combines TRBV2 with TRBJ1-5; D unclear. The CDR3 is 14 amino acids. The germline V gene has CDR1 SNHLY and CDR2 FYNNEI. Trimming removed 6 bases at V and 4 bases at J, with 13 bases between. The DNA for the CDR3 is TGTGCCAGCAGCGACGCGGGTCGAAATCAGCCCCAGCATTTT. Its protein product is CASSDAGRNQPQHF.

A remark on this clone: The same CDR3 arises from other DNA sequences in this sample as well. This chain uses TRBV19 with TRBJ1-5, with D maybe TRBD1 (5 bases). Germline CDR1 and CDR2: LNHDA and SQIVND (reference sequence). V was clipped by 2 bases and J by 7 bases, with 9 bases between them. The CDR3 is made up of 13 amino acids. The CDR3 nucleotides are TGTGCCAGTAGTATACAGGGTGGACAGCCCCAGCATTTT. Translating it yields CASSIQGGQPQHF. The full variable domain, with the rest looked up from reference TRBV19 and TRBJ1-5, is DGGITQSPKYLFRKEGQNVTLSCEQNLNHDAMYWYRQDPGQGLRLIYYSQIVNDFQKGDIAEGYSVSREKKESFPLTVTSAQKNPTAFYLCASSIQGGQPQHFGDGTRLSIL.

The rearrangement uses TRBV5-1 and TRBJ2-7; weak D call: TRBD2 (6 bases). CDR3 length equals 14 residues. V dropped 0 bases and J dropped 7 bases, with 14 bases sitting between them. Per germline, CDR1 SGHRS and CDR2 YFSETQ. The CDR3 spells CASSLDRASDEQYF. CDR3 coding DNA: TGCGCCAGCAGCTTGGATCGGGCTAGCGATGAGCAGTACTTC.